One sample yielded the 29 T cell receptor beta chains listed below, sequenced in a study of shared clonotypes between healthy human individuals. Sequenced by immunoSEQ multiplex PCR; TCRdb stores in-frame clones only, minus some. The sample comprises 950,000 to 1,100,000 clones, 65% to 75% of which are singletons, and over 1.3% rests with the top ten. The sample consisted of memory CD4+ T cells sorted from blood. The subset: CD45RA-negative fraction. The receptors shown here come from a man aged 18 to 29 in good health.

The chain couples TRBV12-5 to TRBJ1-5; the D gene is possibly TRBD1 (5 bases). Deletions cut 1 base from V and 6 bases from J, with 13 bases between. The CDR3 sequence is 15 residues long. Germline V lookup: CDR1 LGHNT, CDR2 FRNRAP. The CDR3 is CASGLGQTVLQPQHF. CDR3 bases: TGTGCTAGTGGTTTGGGACAGACCGTGCTTCAGCCCCAGCATTTT.

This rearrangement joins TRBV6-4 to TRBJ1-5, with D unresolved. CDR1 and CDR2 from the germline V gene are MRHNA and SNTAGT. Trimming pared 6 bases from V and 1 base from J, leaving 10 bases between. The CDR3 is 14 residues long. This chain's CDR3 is CASRRDGSNQPQHF. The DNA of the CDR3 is TGTGCCAGCAGACGCGACGGGAGCAATCAGCCCCAGCATTTT.

CDR3 sequence reads: CASSEQGTGANVLTF. In DNA, the CDR3 is TGTGCCAGCAGTGAACAAGGAACCGGGGCCAACGTCCTGACTTTC. V is TRBV6-4 and J is TRBJ2-6; the D is unclear. The CDR3 runs 15 residues. V lost 3 bases and J lost 4, with 10 bases in between. Germline V gene lookup returns CDR1 MRHNA and CDR2 SNTAGT.

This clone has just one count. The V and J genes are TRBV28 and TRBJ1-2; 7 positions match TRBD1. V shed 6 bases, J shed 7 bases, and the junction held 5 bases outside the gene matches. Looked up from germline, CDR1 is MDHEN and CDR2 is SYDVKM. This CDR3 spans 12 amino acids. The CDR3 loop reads CASSSRQGGYTF. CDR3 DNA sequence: TGTGCCAGCAGCTCTAGACAGGGTGGCTACACCTTC.

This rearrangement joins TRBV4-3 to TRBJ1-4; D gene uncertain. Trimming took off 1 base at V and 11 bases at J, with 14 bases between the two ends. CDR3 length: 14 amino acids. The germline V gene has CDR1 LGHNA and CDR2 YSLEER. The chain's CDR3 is CASSQGFSPSKLFF. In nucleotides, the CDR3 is TGCGCCAGCAGCCAAGGATTCAGCCCTTCCAAACTGTTTTTT.

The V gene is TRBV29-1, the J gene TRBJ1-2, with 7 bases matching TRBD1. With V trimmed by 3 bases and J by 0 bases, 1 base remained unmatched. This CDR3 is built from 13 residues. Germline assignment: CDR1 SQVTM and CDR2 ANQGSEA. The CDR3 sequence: CSVDGTANYGYTF. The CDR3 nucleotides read TGCAGCGTTGACGGGACAGCTAACTATGGCTACACCTTC.

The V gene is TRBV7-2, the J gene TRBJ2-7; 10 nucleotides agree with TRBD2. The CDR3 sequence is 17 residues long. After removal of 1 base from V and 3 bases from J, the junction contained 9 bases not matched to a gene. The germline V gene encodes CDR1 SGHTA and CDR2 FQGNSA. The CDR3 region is CASSLGLAGVKGYEQYF. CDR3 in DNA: TGTGCCAGCAGCTTAGGGCTAGCGGGAGTTAAGGGCTACGAGCAGTACTTC. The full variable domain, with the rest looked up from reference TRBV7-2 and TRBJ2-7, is GAGVSQSPSNKVTEKGKDVELRCDPISGHTALYWYRQSLGQGLEFLIYFQGNSAPDKSGLPSDRFSAERTGGSVSTLTIQRTQQEDSAVYLCASSLGLAGVKGYEQYFGPGTRLTVT.

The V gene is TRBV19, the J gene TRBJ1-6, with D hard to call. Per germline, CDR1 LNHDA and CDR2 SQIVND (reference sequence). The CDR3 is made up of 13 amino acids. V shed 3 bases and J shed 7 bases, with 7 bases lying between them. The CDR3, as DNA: TGTGCCAGTAGTATGGTAGCAAATTCACCCCTCCACTTT. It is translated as CASSMVANSPLHF.

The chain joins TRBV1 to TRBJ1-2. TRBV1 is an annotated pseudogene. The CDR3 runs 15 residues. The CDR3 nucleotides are TGCACCAGCAGCCAAGCGCCCAGACCTAACTATGGCTACACCTTC. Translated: CTSSQAPRPNYGYTF.

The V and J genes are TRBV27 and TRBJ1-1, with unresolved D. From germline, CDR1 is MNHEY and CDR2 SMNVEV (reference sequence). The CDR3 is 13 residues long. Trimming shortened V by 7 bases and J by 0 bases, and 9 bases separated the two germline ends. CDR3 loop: CASKQNLNTEAFF. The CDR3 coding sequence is TGTGCCAGCAAACAGAACCTGAACACTGAAGCTTTCTTT.

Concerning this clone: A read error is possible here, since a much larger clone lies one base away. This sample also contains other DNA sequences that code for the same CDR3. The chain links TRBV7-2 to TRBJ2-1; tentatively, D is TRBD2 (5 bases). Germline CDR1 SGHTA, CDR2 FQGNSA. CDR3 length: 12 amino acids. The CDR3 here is CASSRWVGEQFF. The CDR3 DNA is TGTGCCAGCAGCCGATGGGTTGGGGAGCAATTCTTC.

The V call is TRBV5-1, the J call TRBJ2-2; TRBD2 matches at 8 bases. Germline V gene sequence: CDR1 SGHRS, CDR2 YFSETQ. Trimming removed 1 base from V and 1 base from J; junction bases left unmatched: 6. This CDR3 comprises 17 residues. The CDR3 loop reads CASSLWASGLNTGELFF. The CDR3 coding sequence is TGCGCCAGCAGCTTGTGGGCTAGCGGGTTGAACACCGGGGAGCTGTTTTTT.

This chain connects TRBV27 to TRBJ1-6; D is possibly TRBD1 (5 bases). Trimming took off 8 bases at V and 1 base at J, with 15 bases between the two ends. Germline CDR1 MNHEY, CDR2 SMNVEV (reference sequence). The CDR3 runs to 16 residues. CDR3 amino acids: CASGYRSRSYNSPLHF. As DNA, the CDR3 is TGTGCCAGCGGATACAGGTCGAGGTCCTATAATTCACCCCTCCACTTT.

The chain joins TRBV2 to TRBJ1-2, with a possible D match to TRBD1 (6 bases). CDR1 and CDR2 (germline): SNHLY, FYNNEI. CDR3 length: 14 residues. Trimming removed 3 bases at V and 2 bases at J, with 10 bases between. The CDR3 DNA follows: TGTGCCAGCAGTGACTCCGGGGGCAACTATGGCTACACCTTC. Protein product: CASSDSGGNYGYTF.

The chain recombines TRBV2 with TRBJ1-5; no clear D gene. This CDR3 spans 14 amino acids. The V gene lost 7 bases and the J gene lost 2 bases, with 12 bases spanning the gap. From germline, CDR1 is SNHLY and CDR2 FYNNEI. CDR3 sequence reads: CASKSVSGNQPQHF. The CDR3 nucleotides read TGTGCCAGCAAGAGCGTCTCGGGCAATCAGCCCCAGCATTTT.

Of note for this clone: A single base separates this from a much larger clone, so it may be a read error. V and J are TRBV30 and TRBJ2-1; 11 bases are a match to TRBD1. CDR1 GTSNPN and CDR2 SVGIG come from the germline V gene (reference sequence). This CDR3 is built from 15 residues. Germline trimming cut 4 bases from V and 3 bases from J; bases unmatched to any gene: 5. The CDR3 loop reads CAWIGGQGDYNEQFF. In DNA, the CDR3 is TGTGCCTGGATTGGGGGACAGGGGGACTACAATGAGCAGTTCTTC.

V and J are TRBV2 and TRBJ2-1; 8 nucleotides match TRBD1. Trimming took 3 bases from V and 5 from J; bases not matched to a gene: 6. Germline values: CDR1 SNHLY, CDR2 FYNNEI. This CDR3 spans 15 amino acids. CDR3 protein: CASSDRTGTNNEQFF. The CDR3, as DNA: TGTGCCAGCAGTGATCGGACAGGGACAAACAATGAGCAGTTCTTC.

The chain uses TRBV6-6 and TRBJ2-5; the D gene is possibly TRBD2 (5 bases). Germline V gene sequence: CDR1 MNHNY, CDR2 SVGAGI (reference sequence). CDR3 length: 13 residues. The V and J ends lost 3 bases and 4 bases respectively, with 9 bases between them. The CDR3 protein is CASSYLAIETQYF. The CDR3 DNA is TGTGCCAGCAGTTATTTAGCGATAGAGACCCAGTACTTC.

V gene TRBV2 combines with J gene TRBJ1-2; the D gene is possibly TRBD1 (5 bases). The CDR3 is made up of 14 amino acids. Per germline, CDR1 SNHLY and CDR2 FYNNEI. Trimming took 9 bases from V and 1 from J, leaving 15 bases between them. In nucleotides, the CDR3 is TGTGCCAGGGGGGGAGCGCAGGTTAACTATGGCTACACCTTC. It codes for CARGGAQVNYGYTF.

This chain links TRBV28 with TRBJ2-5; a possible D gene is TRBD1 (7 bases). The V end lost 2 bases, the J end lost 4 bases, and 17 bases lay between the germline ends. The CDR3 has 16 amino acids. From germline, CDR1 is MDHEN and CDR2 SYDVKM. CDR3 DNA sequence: TGTGCCAGCAGTTTAGCAGCAGGACAGGAGGGAGAGACCCAGTACTTC. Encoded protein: CASSLAAGQEGETQYF.

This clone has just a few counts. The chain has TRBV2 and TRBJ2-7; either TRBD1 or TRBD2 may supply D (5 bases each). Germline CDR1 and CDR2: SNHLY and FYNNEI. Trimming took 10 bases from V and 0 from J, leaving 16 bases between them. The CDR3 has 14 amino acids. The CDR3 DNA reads TGTGCCACCCGAGCGGCAGGGAGCTCCTACGAGCAGTACTTC. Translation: CATRAAGSSYEQYF.

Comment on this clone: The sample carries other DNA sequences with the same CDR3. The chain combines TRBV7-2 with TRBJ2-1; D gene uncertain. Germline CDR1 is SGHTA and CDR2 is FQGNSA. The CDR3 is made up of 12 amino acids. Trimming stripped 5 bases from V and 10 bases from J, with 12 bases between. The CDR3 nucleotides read TGTGCCAGCAGCCTGCGTGCAGGCGAGCAGTTCTTC. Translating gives CASSLRAGEQFF.

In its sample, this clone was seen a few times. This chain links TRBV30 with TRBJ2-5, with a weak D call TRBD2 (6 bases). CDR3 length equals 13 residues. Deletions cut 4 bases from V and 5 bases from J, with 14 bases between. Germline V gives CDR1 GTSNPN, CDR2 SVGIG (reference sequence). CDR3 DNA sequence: TGTGCCTGGACCCTGAATGGGGGGGAGACCCAGTACTTC. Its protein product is CAWTLNGGETQYF.

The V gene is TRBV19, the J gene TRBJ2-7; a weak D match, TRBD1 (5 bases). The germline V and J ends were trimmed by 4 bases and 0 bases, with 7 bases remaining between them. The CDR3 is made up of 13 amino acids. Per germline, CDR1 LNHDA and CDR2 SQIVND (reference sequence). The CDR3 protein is CASSTTVSYEQYF. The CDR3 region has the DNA TGTGCCAGTAGTACGACAGTCTCCTACGAGCAGTACTTC. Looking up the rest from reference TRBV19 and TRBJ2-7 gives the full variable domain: DGGITQSPKYLFRKEGQNVTLSCEQNLNHDAMYWYRQDPGQGLRLIYYSQIVNDFQKGDIAEGYSVSREKKESFPLTVTSAQKNPTAFYLCASSTTVSYEQYFGPGTRLTVT.

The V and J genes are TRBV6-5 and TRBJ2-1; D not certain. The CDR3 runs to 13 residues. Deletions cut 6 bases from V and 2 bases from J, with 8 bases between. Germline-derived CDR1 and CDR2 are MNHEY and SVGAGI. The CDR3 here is CASSPSPYNEQFF. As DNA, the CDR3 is TGTGCCAGCAGCCCTAGTCCCTACAATGAGCAGTTCTTC.

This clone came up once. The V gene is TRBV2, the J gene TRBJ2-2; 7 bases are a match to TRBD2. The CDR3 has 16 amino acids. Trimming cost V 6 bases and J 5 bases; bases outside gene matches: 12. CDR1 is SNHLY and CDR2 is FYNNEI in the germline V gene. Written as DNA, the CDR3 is TGTGCCAGCAGAGCCAGCGGGGAAAGTAGAACCGGGGAGCTGTTTTTT. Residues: CASRASGESRTGELFF.

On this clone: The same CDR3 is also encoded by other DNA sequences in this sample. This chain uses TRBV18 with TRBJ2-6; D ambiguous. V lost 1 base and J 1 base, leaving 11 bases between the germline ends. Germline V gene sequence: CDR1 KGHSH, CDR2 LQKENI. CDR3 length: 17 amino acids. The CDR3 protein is CASSPQSLLSGANVLTF. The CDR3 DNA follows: TGTGCCAGCTCACCACAATCGCTATTATCTGGGGCCAACGTCCTGACTTTC.

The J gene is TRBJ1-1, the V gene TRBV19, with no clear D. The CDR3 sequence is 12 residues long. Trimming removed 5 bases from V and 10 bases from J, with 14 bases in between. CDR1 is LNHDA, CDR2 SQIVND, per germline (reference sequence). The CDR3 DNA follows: TGTGCCAGTAGTTTGTTAGGCTCCGGAGCTTTCTTT. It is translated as CASSLLGSGAFF. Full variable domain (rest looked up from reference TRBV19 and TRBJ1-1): DGGITQSPKYLFRKEGQNVTLSCEQNLNHDAMYWYRQDPGQGLRLIYYSQIVNDFQKGDIAEGYSVSREKKESFPLTVTSAQKNPTAFYLCASSLLGSGAFFGQGTRLTVV.

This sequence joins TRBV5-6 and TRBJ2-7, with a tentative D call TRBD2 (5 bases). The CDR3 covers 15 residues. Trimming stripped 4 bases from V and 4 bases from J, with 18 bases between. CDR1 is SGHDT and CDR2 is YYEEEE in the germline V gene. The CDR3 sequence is CASSQTGRANYEQYF. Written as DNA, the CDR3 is TGTGCCAGCAGCCAGACCGGGCGGGCCAATTACGAGCAGTACTTC.